The present TCR beta chain was sequenced within a study of T cell responses to AZD1222 COVID-19 vaccine. Study observations and caveats: Clonal diversity was possibly underestimated, and the donors were mostly white British, with more females. Spike-specific TCR breadth and depth grew following two AZD1222 doses.

Here immunoSEQ multiplex PCR was the method, and the copy in TCRdb shows in-frame clones only, minus some. The sample has roughly 130,000 clones, about 90% seen once. Trimming removed 1 base from V and 8 bases from J, with 11 bases in between. The CDR3 has 13 amino acids. As for this clone: Its antigen is as yet unknown.

The chain is built from TRBV12-3 or TRBV12-4 and TRBJ2-5; maybe TRBD1 (6 bases). This specimen consisted of peripheral blood, obtained 28 days after the second dose of the MenACWY control vaccine. The clonotype was recovered from an adult who received the MenACWY meningococcal vaccine as a control. The CDR3 spells CASSLGQVLTQYF. CDR3 in DNA: TGTGCCAGCAGTTTAGGACAGGTACTAACCCAGTACTTC.